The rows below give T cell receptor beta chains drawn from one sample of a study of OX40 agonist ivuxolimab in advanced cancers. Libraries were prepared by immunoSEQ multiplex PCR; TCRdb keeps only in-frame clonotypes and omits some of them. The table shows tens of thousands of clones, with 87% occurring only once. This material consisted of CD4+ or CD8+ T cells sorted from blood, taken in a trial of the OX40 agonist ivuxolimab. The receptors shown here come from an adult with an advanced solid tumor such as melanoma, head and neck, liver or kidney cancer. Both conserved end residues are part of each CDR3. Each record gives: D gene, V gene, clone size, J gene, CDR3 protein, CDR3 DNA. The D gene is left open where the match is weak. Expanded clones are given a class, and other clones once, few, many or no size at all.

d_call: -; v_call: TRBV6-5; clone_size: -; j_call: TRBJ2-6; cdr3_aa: CASSYSRTTGANVLTF; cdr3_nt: TGTGCCAGCAGTTACTCGAGGACAACTGGGGCCAACGTCCTGACTTTC
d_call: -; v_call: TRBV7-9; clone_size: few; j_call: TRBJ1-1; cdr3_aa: CASSSKPEAFF; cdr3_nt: TGTGCCAGCAGCTCCAAGCCTGAAGCTTTCTTT
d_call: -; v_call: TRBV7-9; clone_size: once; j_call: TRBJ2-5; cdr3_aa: CASMEGWETQYF; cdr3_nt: TGTGCCAGCATGGAGGGTTGGGAGACCCAGTACTTC
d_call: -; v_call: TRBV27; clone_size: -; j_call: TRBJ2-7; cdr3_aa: CASSTDTSYEQYF; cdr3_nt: TGTGCCAGCAGTACGGACACCTCCTACGAGCAGTACTTC
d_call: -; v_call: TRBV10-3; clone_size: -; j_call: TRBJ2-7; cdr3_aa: CAIRGARTVSYEQYF; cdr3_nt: TGTGCCATCCGCGGGGCGAGGACAGTCTCCTACGAGCAGTACTTC
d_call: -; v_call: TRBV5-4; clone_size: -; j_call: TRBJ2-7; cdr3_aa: CASSLVAGTAYEQYF; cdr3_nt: TGTGCCAGCAGCTTGGTCGCCGGTACTGCCTACGAGCAGTACTTC
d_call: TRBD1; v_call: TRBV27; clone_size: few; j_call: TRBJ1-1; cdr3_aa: CASSFTPRGQAFF; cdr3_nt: TGTGCCAGCAGTTTTACCCCCAGGGGGCAGGCTTTCTTT
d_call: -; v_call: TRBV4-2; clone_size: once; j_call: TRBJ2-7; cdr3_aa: CASSQDQGTTSYEQYF; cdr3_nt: TGTGCCAGCAGCCAAGATCAGGGTACGACCTCCTACGAGCAGTACTTC
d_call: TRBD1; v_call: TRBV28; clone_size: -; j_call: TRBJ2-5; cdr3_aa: CASSSWTGSETQYF; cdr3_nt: TGTGCCAGCAGTTCCTGGACAGGGTCAGAGACCCAGTACTTC
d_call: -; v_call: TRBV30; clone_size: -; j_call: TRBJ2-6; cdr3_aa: CVYSGANVLTF; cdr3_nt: TGTGTTTACTCTGGGGCCAACGTCCTGACTTTC
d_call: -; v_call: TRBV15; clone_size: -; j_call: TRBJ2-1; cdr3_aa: CATSRHAYEQFF; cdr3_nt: TGTGCCACCAGCCGCCACGCATACGAGCAGTTCTTC
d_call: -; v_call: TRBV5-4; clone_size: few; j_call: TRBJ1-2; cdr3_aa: CASSSRDNYGYTF; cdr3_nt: TGTGCCAGCAGCTCAAGAGATAACTATGGCTACACCTTC
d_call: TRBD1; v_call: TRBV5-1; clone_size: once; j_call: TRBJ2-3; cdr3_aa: CASSDRDSSTDTQYF; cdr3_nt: TGCGCCAGCAGCGACCGGGACAGTAGCACAGATACGCAGTATTTT
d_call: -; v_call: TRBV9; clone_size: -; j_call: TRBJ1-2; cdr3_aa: CASSVDTDYYGYTF; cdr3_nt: TGTGCCAGCAGCGTAGATACAGATTACTATGGCTACACCTTC
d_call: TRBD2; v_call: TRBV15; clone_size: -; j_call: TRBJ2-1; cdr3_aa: CATSREHVREGNEQFF; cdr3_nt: TGTGCCACCAGCAGAGAGCATGTTCGGGAGGGGAATGAGCAGTTCTTC
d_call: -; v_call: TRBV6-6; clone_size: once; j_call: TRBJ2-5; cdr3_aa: CASSRGPAETQYF; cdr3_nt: TGTGCCAGCAGTCGAGGACCCGCCGAGACCCAGTACTTC
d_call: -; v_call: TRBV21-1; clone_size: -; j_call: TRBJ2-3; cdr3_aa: CASSNSGKSTDTQYF; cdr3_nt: TGTGCCAGCAGCAATAGCGGGAAGAGCACAGATACGCAGTATTTT
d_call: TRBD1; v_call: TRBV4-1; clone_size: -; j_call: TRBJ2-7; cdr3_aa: CASSQGPRDRGLYEQYF; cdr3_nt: TGCGCCAGCAGCCAAGGGCCCCGGGACAGGGGGTTGTACGAGCAGTACTTC
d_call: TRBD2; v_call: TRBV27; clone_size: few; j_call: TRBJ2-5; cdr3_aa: CASSLSRTSGIISDWETQYF; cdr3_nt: TGTGCCAGCAGTTTATCGAGGACTAGCGGGATAATATCAGATTGGGAGACCCAGTACTTC
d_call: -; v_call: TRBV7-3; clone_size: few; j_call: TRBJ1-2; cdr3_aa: CASSLSQDLGYTF; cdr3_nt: TGTGCCAGCAGCTTATCACAGGATCTTGGCTACACCTTC
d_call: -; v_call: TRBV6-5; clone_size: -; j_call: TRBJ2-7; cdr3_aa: CASSVSSTGEQYF; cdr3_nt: TGTGCCAGCAGTGTCTCTAGCACGGGCGAGCAGTACTTC
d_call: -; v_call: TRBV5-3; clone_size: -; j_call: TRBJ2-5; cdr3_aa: CARSLAGFMGYRQETQYF; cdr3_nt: TGTGCCAGAAGCTTGGCGGGCTTCATGGGCTACCGCCAAGAGACCCAGTACTTC
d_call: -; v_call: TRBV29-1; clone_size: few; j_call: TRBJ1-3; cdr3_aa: CSVEDSGGNTIYF; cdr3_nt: TGCAGCGTTGAAGATTCTGGGGGAAACACCATATATTTT
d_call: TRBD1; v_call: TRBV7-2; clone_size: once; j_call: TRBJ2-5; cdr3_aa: CASSLGQVLEETQYF; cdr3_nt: TGTGCCAGCAGCCTCGGACAGGTCCTGGAAGAGACCCAGTACTTC
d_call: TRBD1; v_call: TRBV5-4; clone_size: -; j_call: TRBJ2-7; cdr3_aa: CASSSIGTGTEQYF; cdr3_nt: TGTGCCAGCAGCTCCATCGGGACAGGGACCGAGCAGTACTTC
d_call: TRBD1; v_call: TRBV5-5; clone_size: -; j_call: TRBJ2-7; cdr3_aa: CASSSFDRGRGYEQYF; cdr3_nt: TGTGCCAGCAGCTCGTTTGACAGGGGGCGCGGGTACGAGCAGTACTTC
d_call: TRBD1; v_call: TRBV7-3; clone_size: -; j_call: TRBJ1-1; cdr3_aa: CASSGDRGEAFF; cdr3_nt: TGTGCCAGCAGCGGGGACAGGGGTGAAGCTTTCTTT
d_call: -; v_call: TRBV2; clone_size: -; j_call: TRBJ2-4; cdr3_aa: CASRGAEAKNIQYF; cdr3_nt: TGTGCCAGCAGGGGGGCGGAGGCCAAAAACATTCAGTACTTC